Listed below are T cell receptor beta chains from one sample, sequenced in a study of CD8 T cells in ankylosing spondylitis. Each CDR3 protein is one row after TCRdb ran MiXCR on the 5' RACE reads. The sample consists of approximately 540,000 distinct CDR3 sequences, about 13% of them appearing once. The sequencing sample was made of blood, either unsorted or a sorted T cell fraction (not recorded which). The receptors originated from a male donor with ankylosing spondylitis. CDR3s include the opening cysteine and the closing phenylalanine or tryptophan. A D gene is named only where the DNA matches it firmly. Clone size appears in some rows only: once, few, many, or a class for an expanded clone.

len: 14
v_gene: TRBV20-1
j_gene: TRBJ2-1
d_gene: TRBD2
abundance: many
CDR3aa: CSALGAGAYNEQFF
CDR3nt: TGCAGTGCCCTCGGGGCGGGAGCCTACAATGAGCAGTTCTTC

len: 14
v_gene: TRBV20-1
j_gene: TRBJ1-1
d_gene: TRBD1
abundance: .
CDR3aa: CSASFGTGSTEAFF
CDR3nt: TGCAGTGCTAGTTTTGGGACAGGGTCCACTGAAGCTTTCTTT

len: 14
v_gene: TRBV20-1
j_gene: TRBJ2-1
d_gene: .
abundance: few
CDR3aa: CSARVRPQVDEQFF
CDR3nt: TGCAGTGCTAGAGTTCGTCCTCAGGTCGATGAGCAGTTCTTC

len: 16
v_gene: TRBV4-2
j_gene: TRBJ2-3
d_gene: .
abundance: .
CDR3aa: CASSSRKSGSTDTQYF
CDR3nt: TGTGCCAGCAGCTCCCGGAAGAGCGGGAGCACAGATACGCAGTATTTT

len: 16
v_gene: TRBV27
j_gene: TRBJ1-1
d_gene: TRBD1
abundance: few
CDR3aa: CASSSIRGQGYTEAFF
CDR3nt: TGTGCCAGCAGTTCGATCCGAGGACAGGGTTACACTGAAGCTTTCTTT

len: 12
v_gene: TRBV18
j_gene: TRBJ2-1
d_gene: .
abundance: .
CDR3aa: CASSPRSHEQFF
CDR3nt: TGTGCCAGCTCACCCAGATCCCATGAGCAGTTCTTC

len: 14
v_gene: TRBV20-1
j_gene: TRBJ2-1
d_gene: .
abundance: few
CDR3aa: CSARVVGGFDEQFF
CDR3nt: TGCAGTGCTAGAGTCGTGGGGGGTTTTGATGAGCAGTTCTTC

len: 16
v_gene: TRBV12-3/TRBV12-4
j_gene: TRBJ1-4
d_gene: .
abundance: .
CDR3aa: CASRPATGGVNEKLFF
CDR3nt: TGTGCCAGCAGGCCAGCCACAGGTGGGGTGAATGAAAAACTGTTTTTT

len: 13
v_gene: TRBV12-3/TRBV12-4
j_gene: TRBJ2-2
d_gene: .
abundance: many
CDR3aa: CASSTGNTGELFF
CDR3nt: TGTGCCAGCAGTACAGGGAACACCGGGGAGCTGTTTTTT

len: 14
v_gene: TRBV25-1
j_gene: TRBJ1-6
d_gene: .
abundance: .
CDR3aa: CASSLSGAGSPLHF
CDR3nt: TGTGCCAGCAGCCTATCCGGGGCTGGGTCACCCCTCCACTTT

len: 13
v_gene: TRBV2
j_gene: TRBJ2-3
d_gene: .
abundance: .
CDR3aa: CASSVVVGDTQYF
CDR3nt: TGTGCCAGCAGTGTCGTAGTAGGAGATACGCAGTATTTT

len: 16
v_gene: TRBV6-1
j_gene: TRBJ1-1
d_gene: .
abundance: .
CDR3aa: CASTSYEGQGFTEAFF
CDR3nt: TGTGCCAGCACATCCTATGAGGGGCAGGGGTTCACTGAAGCTTTCTTT

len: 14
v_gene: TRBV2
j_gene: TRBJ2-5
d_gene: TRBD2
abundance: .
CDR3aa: CASSGTSGTETQYF
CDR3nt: TGTGCCAGCTCCGGGACTAGCGGTACAGAGACCCAGTACTTC

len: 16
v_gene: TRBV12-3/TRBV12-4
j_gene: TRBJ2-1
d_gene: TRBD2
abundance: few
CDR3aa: CASSLSLLAGGNEQFF
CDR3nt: TGTGCCAGCAGTTTAAGTCTACTAGCGGGAGGGAATGAGCAGTTCTTC

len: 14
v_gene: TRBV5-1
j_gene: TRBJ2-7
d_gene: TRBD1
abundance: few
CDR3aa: CASSLAGQVGEQYF
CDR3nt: TGCGCCAGCAGCTTGGCAGGACAGGTAGGCGAGCAGTACTTC

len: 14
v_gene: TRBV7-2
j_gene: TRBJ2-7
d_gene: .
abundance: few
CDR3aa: CASSFVSSNYEQYF
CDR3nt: TGTGCCAGCAGCTTCGTTTCCTCAAACTACGAGCAGTACTTC

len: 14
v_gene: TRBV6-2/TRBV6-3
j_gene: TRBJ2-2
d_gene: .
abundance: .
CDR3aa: CASSLHPNTGELFF
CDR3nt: TGTGCCAGCAGTTTACACCCGAACACCGGGGAGCTGTTTTTT

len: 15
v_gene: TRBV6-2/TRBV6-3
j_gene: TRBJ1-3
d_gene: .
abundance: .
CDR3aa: CASFPRGRTGNTIYF
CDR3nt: TGTGCCAGCTTCCCACGTGGCAGGACGGGAAACACCATATATTTT

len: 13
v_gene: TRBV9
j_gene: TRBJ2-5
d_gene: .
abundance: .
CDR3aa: CASSVGGGETQYF
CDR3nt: TGTGCCAGCAGCGTAGGTGGGGGAGAGACCCAGTACTTC

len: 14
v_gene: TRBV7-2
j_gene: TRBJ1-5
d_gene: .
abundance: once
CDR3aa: CASSLERFNQPQHF
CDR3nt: TGTGCCAGTAGCTTAGAGAGGTTCAATCAGCCCCAGCATTTT

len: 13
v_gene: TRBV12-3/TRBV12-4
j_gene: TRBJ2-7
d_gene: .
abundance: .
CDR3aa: CASSLGDINEQYF
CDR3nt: TGTGCCAGCAGTTTAGGGGACATCAACGAGCAGTACTTC

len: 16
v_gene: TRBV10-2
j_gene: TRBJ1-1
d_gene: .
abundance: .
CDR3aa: CASRGGRSGMNTEAFF
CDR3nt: TGCGCCAGCAGAGGAGGCCGGAGCGGTATGAACACTGAAGCTTTCTTT

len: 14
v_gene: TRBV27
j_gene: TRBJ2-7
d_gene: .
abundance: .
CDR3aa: CASSRLPAAYEQYF
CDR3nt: TGTGCCAGCAGCCGTTTGCCCGCCGCCTACGAGCAGTACTTC

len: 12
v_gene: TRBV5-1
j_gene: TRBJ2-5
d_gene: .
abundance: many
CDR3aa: CASSLEDFPSYF
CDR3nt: TGCGCCAGCAGCTTGGAAGACTTCCCCTCCTACTTC

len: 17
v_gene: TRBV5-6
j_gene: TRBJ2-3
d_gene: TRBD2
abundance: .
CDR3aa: CASSLPLGTSGMGTQYF
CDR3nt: TGTGCCAGCAGCTTGCCCCTCGGGACTAGCGGCATGGGTACGCAGTATTTT

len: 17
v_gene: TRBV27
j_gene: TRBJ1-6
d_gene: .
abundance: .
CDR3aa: CASKRTGHGAYNSPLHF
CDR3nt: TGTGCCAGCAAGAGAACAGGGCACGGGGCGTATAATTCACCCCTCCACTTT

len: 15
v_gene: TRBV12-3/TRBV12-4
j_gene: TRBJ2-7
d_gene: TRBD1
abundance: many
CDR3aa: CASSLTGQGLHEQYF
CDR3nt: TGTGCCAGCAGCTTAACGGGACAGGGACTCCACGAGCAGTACTTC

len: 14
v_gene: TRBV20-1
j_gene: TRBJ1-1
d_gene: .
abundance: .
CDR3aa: CSARGVSWNTEAFF
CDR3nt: TGCAGTGCTAGAGGAGTCAGCTGGAACACTGAAGCTTTCTTT

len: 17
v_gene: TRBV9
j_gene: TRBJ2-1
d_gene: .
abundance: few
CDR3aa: CASSVTGVQGGVNEQFF
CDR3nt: TGTGCCAGCAGCGTAACAGGAGTGCAGGGGGGGGTCAATGAGCAGTTCTTC

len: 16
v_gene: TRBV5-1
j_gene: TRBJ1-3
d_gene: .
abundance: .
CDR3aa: CASSVSPLAAGNTIYF
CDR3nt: TGCGCCAGCAGTGTATCTCCTCTGGCGGCTGGAAACACCATATATTTT

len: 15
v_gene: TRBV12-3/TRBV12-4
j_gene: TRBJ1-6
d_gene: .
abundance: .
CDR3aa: CASSLEAGTPSPLHF
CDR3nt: TGTGCCAGCAGTTTAGAGGCGGGAACACCTTCACCCCTCCACTTT

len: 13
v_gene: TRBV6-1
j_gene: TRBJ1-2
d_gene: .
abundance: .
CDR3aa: CASSGAMGDGYTF
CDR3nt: TGTGCCAGCAGTGGCGCAATGGGGGATGGCTACACCTTC

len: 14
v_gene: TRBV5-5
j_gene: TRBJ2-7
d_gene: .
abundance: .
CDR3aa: CASSHLSLANEQYF
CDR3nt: TGTGCCAGCAGCCACCTCTCCCTAGCCAACGAGCAGTACTTC

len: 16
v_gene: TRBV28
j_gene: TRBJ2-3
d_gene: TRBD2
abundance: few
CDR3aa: CASSLSREVGTDTQYF
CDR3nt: TGTGCCAGCAGTTTATCGCGGGAGGTGGGGACAGATACGCAGTATTTT

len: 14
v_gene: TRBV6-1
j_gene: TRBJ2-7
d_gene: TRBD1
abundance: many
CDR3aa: CASSQPGTEYEQYF
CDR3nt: TGTGCCAGCAGCCAACCCGGGACAGAGTACGAGCAGTACTTC

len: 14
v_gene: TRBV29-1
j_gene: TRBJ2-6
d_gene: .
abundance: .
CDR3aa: CSVDTAQGANVLTF
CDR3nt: TGCAGCGTTGATACTGCTCAGGGGGCCAACGTCCTGACTTTC

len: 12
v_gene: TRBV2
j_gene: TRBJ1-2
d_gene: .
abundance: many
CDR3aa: CASSEGGYGYTF
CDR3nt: TGTGCCAGCTCCGAGGGGGGATATGGCTACACCTTC

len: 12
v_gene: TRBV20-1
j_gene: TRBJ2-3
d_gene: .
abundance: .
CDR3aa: CSALSGTDTQYF
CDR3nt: TGCAGTGCTTTGAGCGGGACAGATACGCAGTATTTT

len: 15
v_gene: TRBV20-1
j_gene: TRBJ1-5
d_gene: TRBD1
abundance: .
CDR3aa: CSAPVTGGEAQPQHF
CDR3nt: TGCAGTGCTCCCGTGACAGGGGGCGAGGCTCAGCCCCAGCATTTT

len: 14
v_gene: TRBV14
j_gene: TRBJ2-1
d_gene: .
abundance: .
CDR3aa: CASSHGVLYNEQFF
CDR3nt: TGTGCCAGCAGCCACGGGGTACTTTACAATGAGCAGTTCTTC

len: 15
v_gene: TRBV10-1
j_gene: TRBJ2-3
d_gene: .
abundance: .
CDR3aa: CASSEWAQGTDTQYF
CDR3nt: TGCGCCAGCAGTGAATGGGCACAGGGCACAGATACGCAGTATTTT

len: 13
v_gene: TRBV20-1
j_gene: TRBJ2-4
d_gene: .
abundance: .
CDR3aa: CSAPGPIRGIQYF
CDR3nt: TGCAGTGCTCCCGGACCCATCAGGGGAATTCAGTACTTC

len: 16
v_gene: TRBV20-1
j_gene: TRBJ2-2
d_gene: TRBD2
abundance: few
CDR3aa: CSAPRAGGPNTGELFF
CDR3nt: TGCAGTGCTCCCCGAGCGGGAGGGCCGAACACCGGGGAGCTGTTTTTT

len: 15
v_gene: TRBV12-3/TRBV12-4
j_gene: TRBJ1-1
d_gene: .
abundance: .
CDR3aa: CASSLVVLANTEAFF
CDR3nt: TGTGCCAGCAGTTTAGTGGTTTTGGCGAACACTGAAGCTTTCTTT

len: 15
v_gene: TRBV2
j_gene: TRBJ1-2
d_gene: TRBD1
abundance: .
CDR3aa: CASSLRTGVNYGYTF
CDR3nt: TGTGCCAGCAGTCTAAGGACAGGCGTTAACTATGGCTACACCTTC

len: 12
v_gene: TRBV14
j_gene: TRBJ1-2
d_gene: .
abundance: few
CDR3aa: CASSSSTYGYTF
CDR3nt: TGTGCCAGCAGCAGTTCCACCTATGGCTACACCTTC

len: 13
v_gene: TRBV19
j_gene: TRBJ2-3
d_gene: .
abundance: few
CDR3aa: CASSRRISDTQYF
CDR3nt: TGTGCCAGTAGCCGCCGGATCTCAGATACGCAGTATTTT

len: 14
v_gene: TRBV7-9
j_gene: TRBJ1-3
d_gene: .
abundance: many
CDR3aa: CASSLGQDGNTIYF
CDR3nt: TGTGCCAGCAGCTTAGGGCAGGACGGAAACACCATATATTTT

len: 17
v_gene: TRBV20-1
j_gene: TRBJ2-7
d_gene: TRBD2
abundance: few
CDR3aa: CSARAGTSGAGTYEQYF
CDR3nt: TGCAGTGCTAGAGCCGGGACTAGCGGGGCCGGGACCTACGAGCAGTACTTC

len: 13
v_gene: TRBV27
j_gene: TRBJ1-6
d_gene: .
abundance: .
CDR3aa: CASSSPYNSPLHF
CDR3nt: TGTGCCAGCAGTTCCCCCTATAATTCACCCCTCCACTTT

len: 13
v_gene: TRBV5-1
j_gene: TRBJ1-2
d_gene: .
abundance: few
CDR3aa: CASSPSDLSGYTF
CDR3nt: TGCGCCAGCAGCCCATCGGACCTAAGTGGCTACACCTTC

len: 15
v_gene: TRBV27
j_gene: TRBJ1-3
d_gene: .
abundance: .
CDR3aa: CASLPLQGSGNTIYF
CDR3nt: TGTGCCAGCCTTCCCTTACAGGGCTCTGGAAACACCATATATTTT

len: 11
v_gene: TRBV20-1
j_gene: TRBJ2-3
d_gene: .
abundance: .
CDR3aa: CSASSRDTQYF
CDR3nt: TGCAGTGCTAGTTCCCGAGATACGCAGTATTTT

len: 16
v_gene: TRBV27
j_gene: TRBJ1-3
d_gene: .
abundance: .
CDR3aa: CASSPYQAYSGNTIYF
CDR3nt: TGTGCCAGCAGCCCCTACCAAGCGTACTCTGGAAACACCATATATTTT

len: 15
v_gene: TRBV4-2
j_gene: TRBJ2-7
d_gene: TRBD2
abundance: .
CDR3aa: CASSATGTSSYEQYF
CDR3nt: TGTGCCAGCAGCGCTACAGGGACTAGCAGTTACGAGCAGTACTTC